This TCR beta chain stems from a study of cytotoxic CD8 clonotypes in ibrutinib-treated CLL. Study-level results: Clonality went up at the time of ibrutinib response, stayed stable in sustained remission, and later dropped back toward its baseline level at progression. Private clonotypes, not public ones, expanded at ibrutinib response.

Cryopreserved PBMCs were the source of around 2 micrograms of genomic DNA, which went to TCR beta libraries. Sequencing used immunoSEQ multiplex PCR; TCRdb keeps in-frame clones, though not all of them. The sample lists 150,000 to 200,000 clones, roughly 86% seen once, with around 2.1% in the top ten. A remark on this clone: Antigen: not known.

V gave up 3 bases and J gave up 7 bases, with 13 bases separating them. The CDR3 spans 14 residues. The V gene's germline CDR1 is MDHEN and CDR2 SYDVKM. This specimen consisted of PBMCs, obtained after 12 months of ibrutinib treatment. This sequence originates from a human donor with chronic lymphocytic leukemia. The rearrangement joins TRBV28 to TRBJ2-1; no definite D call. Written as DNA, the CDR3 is TGTGCCAGCAGTTTTGATTTCAAAGGGAATGAGCAGTTCTTC. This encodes CASSFDFKGNEQFF.